This T cell receptor (beta chain) was recovered during a study of response to subunit inactivated influenza vaccine. The sample holds a few counts of this clonotype. TCRdb reprocessed the RT-PCR reads via MiXCR and lists one record per CDR3 protein. The sample lists 500,000 to 600,000 distinct CDR3 sequences, roughly 13% seen once, with roughly 14% in the top ten. CDR3 size: 13 residues. Trimming took 2 bases from V and 4 from J, leaving 7 bases between them. Looked up from germline, CDR1 is SGHTA and CDR2 is FQGTGA. This chain uses TRBV7-3 with TRBJ2-3; no definite D call. The receptor comes from a man aged 45-65 years who received an inactivated influenza vaccine. The specimen comprised PBMCs from blood, sampled about 40 days after vaccination. Here the CDR3 DNA reads TGTGCCAGCAGCTTACTGGGCTCAGATACGCAGTATTTT. Encoded protein: CASSLLGSDTQYF.